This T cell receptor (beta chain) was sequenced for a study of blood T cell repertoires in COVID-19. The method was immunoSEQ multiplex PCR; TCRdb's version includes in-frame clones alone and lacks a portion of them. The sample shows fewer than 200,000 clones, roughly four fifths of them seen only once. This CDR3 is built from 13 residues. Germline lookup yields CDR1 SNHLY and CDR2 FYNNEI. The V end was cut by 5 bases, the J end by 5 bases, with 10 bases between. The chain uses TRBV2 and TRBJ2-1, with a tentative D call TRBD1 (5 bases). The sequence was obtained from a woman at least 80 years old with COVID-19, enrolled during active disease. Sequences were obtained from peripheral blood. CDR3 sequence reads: CASSLDSHNEQFF. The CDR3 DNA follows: TGTGCCAGCAGTTTAGACAGCCACAATGAGCAGTTCTTC.